Shown below are 15 T cell receptor beta chains from a single sample sequenced in a study of blood T cell repertoires in COVID-19. Profiling relied on immunoSEQ multiplex PCR, and the TCRdb table lists in-frame clones only, not all of them. The sample consists of 55,000 to 75,000 clones, roughly 77% of them appearing once. Sequencing was done on a sample of peripheral blood. These TCRs come from an older woman with acute or convalescent COVID-19.

The chain recombines TRBV28 with TRBJ2-5; no clear D. Trimming removed 2 bases at V and 7 bases at J, with 11 bases between. CDR1 MDHEN and CDR2 SYDVKM come from the germline V gene. This CDR3 has 13 residues. In DNA, the CDR3 is TGTGCCAGCAGTTTAGAACCCCTAGGGACCCAGTACTTC. Residues: CASSLEPLGTQYF. Combining the CDR3 with reference TRBV28 and TRBJ2-5 gives the whole variable domain DVKVTQSSRYLVKRTGEKVFLECVQDMDHENMFWYRQDPGLGLRLIYFSYDVKMKEKGDIPEGYSVSREKKERFSLILESASTNQTSMYLCASSLEPLGTQYFGPGTRLLVL.

J is TRBJ1-3 and V is TRBV5-1, with TRBD1 identical over 9 bases. The J segment lost 4 bases and the V segment lost 0 bases, leaving 2 bases of the junction unmatched. CDR3 length: 15 residues. Germline V gives CDR1 SGHRS, CDR2 YFSETQ. CDR3 residues: CASSLGTGVGNTIYF. CDR3 sequence (DNA): TGCGCCAGCAGCTTGGGGACAGGGGTCGGAAACACCATATATTTT. Filled out from reference TRBV5-1 and TRBJ1-3, the complete variable domain reads KAGVTQTPRYLIKTRGQQVTLSCSPISGHRSVSWYQQTPGQGLQFLFEYFSETQRNKGNFPGRFSGRQFSNSRSEMNVSTLELGDSALYLCASSLGTGVGNTIYFGEGSWLTVV.

This clone came up a few times. The chain links TRBV3-1 (or the pseudogene TRBV3-2) to TRBJ2-4, with TRBD1 matching 9 bases. V lost 0 bases, J lost 8 bases, and 5 bases stayed unmatched. Germline V CDR1 and CDR2: LGHDT, YNNKEL (reference sequence). This CDR3 has 15 residues. The CDR3: CASSQEGTGKDIQYF. The CDR3 DNA sequence: TGTGCCAGCAGCCAAGAAGGGACAGGGAAGGACATTCAGTACTTC.

The chain links TRBV5-1 to TRBJ1-4; 7 nucleotides align to TRBD1. The length of the CDR3 is 15 residues. CDR1 SGHRS and CDR2 YFSETQ come from the germline V gene. V was pared by 4 bases and J by 8 bases, with 11 bases of the junction left unmatched. The CDR3 region is CASSPRTGREEKLFF. CDR3 nucleotides: TGCGCCAGCAGCCCGCGGACAGGCCGGGAAGAAAAACTGTTTTTT.

This clone was detected a few times. The rearrangement joins TRBV7-9 to TRBJ1-1, with 11 nucleotides matching TRBD1. The germline V gene has CDR1 SEHNR and CDR2 FQNEAQ (reference sequence). CDR3 length equals 16 residues. V was pared by 5 bases and J by 0 bases, with 5 bases of the junction left unmatched. CDR3: CASSPGQGAVNTEAFF. The CDR3 DNA reads TGTGCCAGCAGCCCCGGACAGGGGGCTGTGAACACTGAAGCTTTCTTT.

This clone has more than one count but fewer than ten. The chain recombines TRBV7-2 with TRBJ2-7, with D perhaps TRBD2 (5 bases). The CDR3 sequence is 16 residues long. V was cut by 1 base and J by 1 base, with 14 bases left in between. Germline CDR1 is SGHTA and CDR2 is FQGNSA. The CDR3 sequence: CASSLDGGPVSYEQYF. CDR3 nucleotides: TGTGCCAGCAGCTTAGACGGAGGCCCTGTTTCCTACGAGCAGTACTTC. The complete variable domain, with remaining parts taken from reference TRBV7-2 and TRBJ2-7, reads GAGVSQSPSNKVTEKGKDVELRCDPISGHTALYWYRQSLGQGLEFLIYFQGNSAPDKSGLPSDRFSAERTGGSVSTLTIQRTQQEDSAVYLCASSLDGGPVSYEQYFGPGTRLTVT.

The chain employs TRBV5-6 and TRBJ2-7, with D possibly TRBD1 on 5 matching bases. V lost 1 base and J lost 3, with 5 bases in between. Germline V gives CDR1 SGHDT, CDR2 YYEEEE. The CDR3 runs 12 residues. The CDR3 region has the DNA TGTGCCAGCAGCTTGACAGGCTACGAGCAGTACTTC. It specifies CASSLTGYEQYF.

The chain joins TRBV28 to TRBJ2-1; no clear D. The CDR3 sequence is 16 residues long. V shed 4 bases and J shed 5 bases, with 18 bases lying between them. Germline CDR1 is MDHEN and CDR2 is SYDVKM. CDR3 loop: CASSSEVSSPDNEQFF. The CDR3 bases are TGTGCCAGCAGTTCTGAGGTCAGCTCTCCGGACAATGAGCAGTTCTTC.

In its sample, this clone was seen once. The rearrangement joins TRBV6-5 to TRBJ2-1; tentatively, D is TRBD2 (6 bases). The CDR3 contains 12 residues. The germline V gene has CDR1 MNHEY and CDR2 SVGAGI. V was trimmed by 5 bases and J by 12 bases, leaving 14 bases between them. The DNA for the CDR3 is TGTGCCAGCAGTATCCGGGGAGGCGGGCAGTTCTTC. Encoded protein: CASSIRGGGQFF.

The CDR3 DNA reads as TGTGCCAGCAGAATCGGGGGGAGGACGTACGGGGAGCTGTTTTTT. Encoded protein: CASRIGGRTYGELFF. The chain joins TRBV28 to TRBJ2-2; TRBD2 aligns across 7 bases. The germline V gene has CDR1 MDHEN and CDR2 SYDVKM. The CDR3 has 15 amino acids. V lost 6 bases, J lost 7 bases, and 11 bases stayed unmatched.

The rearrangement joins TRBV4-1 to TRBJ1-4; the D gene is possibly TRBD1 (5 bases). Trimming left V 0 bases short and J 7 bases short, with 15 bases between. CDR1 MGHRA and CDR2 YSYEKL come from the germline V gene. The CDR3 totals 16 residues. CDR3 DNA sequence: TGCGCCAGCAGCCAAGAAGGTGGCCAGGGAGGTGAAAAACTGTTTTTT. Translating it yields CASSQEGGQGGEKLFF.

This clone was detected only a few times. V gene TRBV6-6 combines with J gene TRBJ1-5; TRBD1 might be the D (5 bases). The CDR3 extends over 14 amino acids. From germline, CDR1 is MNHNY and CDR2 SVGAGI (reference sequence). In DNA, the CDR3 is TGTGCGGTTAAGGGAGGACACAGCAATCAGCCCCAGCATTTT. It translates to CAVKGGHSNQPQHF.

Only one count was recorded for this clone. V gene TRBV4-2 combines with J gene TRBJ2-7; no clear D gene. In germline, CDR1 is LGHNA, CDR2 YNFKEQ. The ends were cut back, 0 bases at V and 2 bases at J, with 14 bases in the middle. There are 16 residues in the CDR3. The CDR3 is CASSQERRSPPYEQYF. In nucleotides, the CDR3 is TGTGCCAGCAGCCAAGAAAGGCGGTCTCCCCCCTACGAGCAGTACTTC.

The rearrangement uses TRBV5-1 and TRBJ2-1; 9 bases line up with TRBD2. Per the germline V gene, CDR1 is SGHRS and CDR2 is YFSETQ. This CDR3 spans 15 amino acids. V trimming: 4 bases; J trimming: 5 bases; junction bases outside the gene matches: 7. CDR3 sequence: CASSRSGGRNNEQFF. The CDR3 region has the DNA TGCGCCAGCAGCCGTAGCGGGGGCCGGAACAATGAGCAGTTCTTC.

The V and J genes are TRBV15 and TRBJ1-2, with 10 positions matching TRBD1. There are 14 residues in the CDR3. Germline values: CDR1 LNHNV, CDR2 YYDKDF (reference sequence). After removal of 5 bases from V and 6 bases from J, the junction contained 6 bases not matched to a gene. The CDR3 DNA reads as TGTGCCACCAGCGGGGGACAGGGGAGGGATGGCTACACCTTC. Translation: CATSGGQGRDGYTF.